The TCR beta chain under discussion was sequenced for a study of blood T cells in healthy people across ages. Concerning this clonotype itself: Its antigen is as yet unknown.

CDR3 length: 14 residues. The study's findings and limits: The recorded TCR beta diversity per million T cells decreased in a roughly linear manner with age.

A second PCR, run for roughly 7 to 12 cycles, used a sample-barcoded 5' primer plus a J-beta primer mix. Each CDR3 protein gets one entry after TCRdb re-called the 5' RACE reads with MiXCR. The sample carries fewer than 650,000 distinct CDR3 sequences, about 28% recorded once. Another study also made use of these data, one on T cells of mothers and their children.

V usage is TRBV12-3 or TRBV12-4 and J usage is TRBJ2-5, with 10 bases fitting TRBD1. Judging by the DNA end, TRBJ2-1 fits better; the J call may be wrong. The sequenced sample consisted of blood. This clonotype was obtained from a boy aged 2-9 years in good health. CDR3 region: CASSLTGTGDEQFF. The CDR3 DNA reads as TGTGCCAGCAGTTTAACCGGGACAGGGGATGAGCAGTTCTTC.